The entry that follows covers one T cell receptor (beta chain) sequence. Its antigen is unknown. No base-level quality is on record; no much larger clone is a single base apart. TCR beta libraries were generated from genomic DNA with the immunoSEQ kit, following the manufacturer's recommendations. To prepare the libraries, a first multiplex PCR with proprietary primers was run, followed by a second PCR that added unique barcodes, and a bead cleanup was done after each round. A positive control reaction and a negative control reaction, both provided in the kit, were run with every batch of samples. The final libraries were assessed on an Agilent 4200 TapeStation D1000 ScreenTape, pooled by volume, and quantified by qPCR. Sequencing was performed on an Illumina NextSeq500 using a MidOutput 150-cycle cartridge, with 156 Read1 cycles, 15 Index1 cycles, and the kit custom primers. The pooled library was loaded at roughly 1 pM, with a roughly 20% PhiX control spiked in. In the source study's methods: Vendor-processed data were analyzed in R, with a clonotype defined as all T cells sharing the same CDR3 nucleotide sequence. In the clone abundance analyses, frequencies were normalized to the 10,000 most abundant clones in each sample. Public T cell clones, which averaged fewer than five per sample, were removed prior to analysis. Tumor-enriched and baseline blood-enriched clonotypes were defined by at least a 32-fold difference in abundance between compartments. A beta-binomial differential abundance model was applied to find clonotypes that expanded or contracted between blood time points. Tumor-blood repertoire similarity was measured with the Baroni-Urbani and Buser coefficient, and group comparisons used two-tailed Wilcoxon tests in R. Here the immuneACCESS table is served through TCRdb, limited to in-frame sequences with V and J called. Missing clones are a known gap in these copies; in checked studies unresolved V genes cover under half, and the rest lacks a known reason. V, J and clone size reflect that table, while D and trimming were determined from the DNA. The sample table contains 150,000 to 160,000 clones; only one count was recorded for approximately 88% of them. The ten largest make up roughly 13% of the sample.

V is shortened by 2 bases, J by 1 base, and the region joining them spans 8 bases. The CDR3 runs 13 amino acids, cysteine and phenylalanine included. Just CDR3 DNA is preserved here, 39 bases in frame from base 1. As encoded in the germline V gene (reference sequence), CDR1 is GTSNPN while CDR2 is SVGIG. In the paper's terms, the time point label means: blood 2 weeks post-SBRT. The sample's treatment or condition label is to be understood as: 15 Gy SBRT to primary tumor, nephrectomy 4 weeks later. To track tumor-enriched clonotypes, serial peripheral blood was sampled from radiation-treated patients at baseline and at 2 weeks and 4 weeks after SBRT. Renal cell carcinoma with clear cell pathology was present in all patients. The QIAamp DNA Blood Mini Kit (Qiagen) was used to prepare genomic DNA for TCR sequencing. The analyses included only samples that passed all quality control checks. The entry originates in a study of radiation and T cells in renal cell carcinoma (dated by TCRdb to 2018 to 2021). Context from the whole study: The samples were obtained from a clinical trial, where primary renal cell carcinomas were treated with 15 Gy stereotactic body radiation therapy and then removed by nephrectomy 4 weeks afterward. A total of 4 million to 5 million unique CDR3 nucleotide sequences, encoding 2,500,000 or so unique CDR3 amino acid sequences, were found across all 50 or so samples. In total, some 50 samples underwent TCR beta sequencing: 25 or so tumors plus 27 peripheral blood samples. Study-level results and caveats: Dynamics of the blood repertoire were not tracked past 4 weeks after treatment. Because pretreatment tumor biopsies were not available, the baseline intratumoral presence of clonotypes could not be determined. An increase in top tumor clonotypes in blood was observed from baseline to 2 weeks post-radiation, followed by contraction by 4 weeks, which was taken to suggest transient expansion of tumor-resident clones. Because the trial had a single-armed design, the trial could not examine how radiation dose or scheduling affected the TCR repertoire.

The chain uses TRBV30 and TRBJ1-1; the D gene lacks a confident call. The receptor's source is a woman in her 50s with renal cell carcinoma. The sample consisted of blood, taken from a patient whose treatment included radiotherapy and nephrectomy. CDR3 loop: CAWSSQTNTEAFF. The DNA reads TGTGCCTGGAGTTCTCAAACGAACACTGAAGCTTTCTTT.